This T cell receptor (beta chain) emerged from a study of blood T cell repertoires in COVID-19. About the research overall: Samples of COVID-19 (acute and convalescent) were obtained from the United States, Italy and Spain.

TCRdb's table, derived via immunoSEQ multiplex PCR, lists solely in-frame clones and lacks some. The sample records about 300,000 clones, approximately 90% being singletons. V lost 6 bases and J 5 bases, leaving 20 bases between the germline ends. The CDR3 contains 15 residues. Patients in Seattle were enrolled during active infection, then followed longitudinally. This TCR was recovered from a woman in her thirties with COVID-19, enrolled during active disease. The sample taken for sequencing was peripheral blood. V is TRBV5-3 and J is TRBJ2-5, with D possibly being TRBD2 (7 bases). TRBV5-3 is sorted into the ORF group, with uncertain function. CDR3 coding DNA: TGTGCCAGAACGGGCCTCGGGGGGCAGGGTGAGACCCAGTACTTC. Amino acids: CARTGLGGQGETQYF.